This T cell receptor beta chain is drawn from a study of patients and donors after allogeneic stem cell transplantation. Using its own MiXCR run on the RT-PCR reads, TCRdb lists one record per CDR3 protein. The sample records fewer than 75,000 distinct CDR3 sequences, about 14% being singletons. CDR1 and CDR2 from the germline V gene are LGHNA and YNFKEQ. The CDR3 is made up of 14 amino acids. V was pared by 0 bases and J by 4 bases, with 10 bases between. The receptor's source is a human donor who was either an allogeneic HSCT recipient or a stem cell or donor lymphocyte infusion donor (not recorded which). It is not recorded whose cells these are; they may come from a transplant donor. The chain carries TRBV4-2 and TRBJ2-7, with D perhaps TRBD1 (6 bases). Source material: blood, either unsorted or a sorted T cell fraction (not recorded which). The CDR3 sequence: CASSQEGTKYEQYF. The CDR3 coding sequence is TGTGCCAGCAGCCAAGAGGGGACAAAGTACGAGCAGTACTTC.